A single sample is the source of the 8 T cell receptor beta chains below, sequenced in a study of blood T cell repertoires in COVID-19 (dated by TCRdb to 2019 to 2021). The library came from the immunoSEQ multiplex PCR assay. TCRdb holds this immuneACCESS table with in-frame rearrangements only. Some clones are missing; in checked studies, unresolved V genes explain under half, and the rest has no known cause. The sample table contains a few hundred thousand clones; only one count was recorded for approximately 91% of them. Clones ranked in the top ten supply about 0.9% of the sample. Source material: PBMCs or T cells enriched from blood (not recorded which). The receptors originated from a woman between 40 and 55 years old who had been exposed to COVID-19.

J is TRBJ1-2 and V is TRBV7-6; 7 bases fit TRBD1. Germline CDR1 SGHVS, CDR2 FNYEAQ. This CDR3 has 16 amino acids. The junction had 7 bases not matched to a gene; V was cut back by 3 bases and J by 0 bases. The CDR3 region has the DNA TGTGCCAGCAGCTTTTCGGCGACAGGGACTAACTATGGCTACACCTTC. Amino acids: CASSFSATGTNYGYTF. Complete variable domain (other parts from reference TRBV7-6 and TRBJ1-2): GAGVSQSPRYKVTKRGQDVALRCDPISGHVSLYWYRQALGQGPEFLTYFNYEAQQDKSGLPNDRFSAERPEGSISTLTIQRTEQRDSAMYRCASSFSATGTNYGYTFGSGTRLTVV.

The gene calls are TRBV20-1 and TRBJ2-3; D gene unclear. The CDR3 is 10 amino acids. The germline V gene encodes CDR1 DFQATT and CDR2 SNEGSKA (reference sequence). The CDR3 DNA reads TGCGGAGCGAAAAGGGATACGCAGTATTTT. It is translated as CGAKRDTQYF.

Regarding this clone: The sample has other DNA sequences that encode this CDR3 too. This chain joins TRBV6-4 and TRBJ1-6; D remains unclear. V shed 5 bases and J shed 4 bases, with 6 bases lying between them. The CDR3 length is 13 residues. Germline CDR1 and CDR2: MRHNA and SNTAGT. The CDR3 DNA reads as TGTGCCAGCAGTACGACATATAATTCACCCCTCCACTTT. Encoded protein: CASSTTYNSPLHF.

CDR3 bases: TGTGCCAGCTCCGGGACAACGTTATCCTCTGGAAACACCATATATTTT. Its protein product is CASSGTTLSSGNTIYF. The chain recombines TRBV18 with TRBJ1-3, with D possibly TRBD1 on 6 matching bases. The CDR3 sequence is 16 residues long. The germline CDR1 and CDR2 sequences are KGHSH and LQKENI. V lost 6 bases to trimming and J lost 0 bases, with 15 bases between them.

The chain links TRBV30 to TRBJ1-2, with TRBD1 matching over 7 bases. The ends lost 1 base at V and 3 bases at J; junction bases unmatched: 5. The CDR3 totals 14 residues. Germline-derived CDR1 and CDR2 are GTSNPN and SVGIG (reference sequence). The CDR3 is CAWSGGQHYYGYTF. In DNA, the CDR3 is TGTGCCTGGAGTGGGGGACAGCACTACTATGGCTACACCTTC.

This clone came up a few times. CDR3 sequence reads: CAWSVLRGYTF. The CDR3 DNA sequence: TGTGCCTGGAGTGTACTTCGTGGCTACACCTTC. The rearrangement links TRBV30 to TRBJ1-2, with no clear D. CDR1 is GTSNPN and CDR2 is SVGIG in the germline V gene (reference sequence). Trimming cost V 0 bases and J 7 bases, with 6 bases left between them. This CDR3 spans 11 amino acids.

The rearrangement uses TRBV24-1 and TRBJ1-5, with a tentative D call TRBD1 (6 bases). CDR1 is KGHDR, CDR2 SFDVKD, per germline. CDR3 size: 14 residues. Trimming shortened V by 4 bases and J by 7 bases, and 13 bases separated the two germline ends. CDR3 DNA: TGTGCCACCAGTGACCGGGGGGGCATCCAGCCCCAGCATTTT. Protein product: CATSDRGGIQPQHF.

This clone was counted a single time. The sample contains more than one DNA sequence encoding this CDR3. The rearrangement joins TRBV2 to TRBJ1-1; 12 positions agree with TRBD1. Germline values: CDR1 SNHLY, CDR2 FYNNEI. Trimming removed 2 bases from V and 4 bases from J; junction bases left unmatched: 2. The CDR3 extends over 15 amino acids. The DNA for the CDR3 is TGTGCCAGCAGTGAAAGGGACAGGGGGCGCACTGAAGCTTTCTTT. Translating it yields CASSERDRGRTEAFF.